This entry concerns a single TCR beta chain. It was at deep level that the assay was run. Using immunoSEQ multiplex PCR, the repertoire was profiled, and TCRdb retains in-frame clones only, with some absent. The sample holds about 2 million clones; 95% are singletons and the top ten take under 0.15%. The data belong to a study of shared clonotypes between healthy human individuals. The V gene lost 6 bases and the J gene lost 5 bases, with 16 bases spanning the gap. The CDR3 loop spans 14 amino acids. CDR1 and CDR2 (germline): SNHLY, FYNNEI. V is TRBV2 and J is TRBJ1-1, with a possible D match to TRBD1 (6 bases). The sample comprised naive CD4+ T cells sorted from blood. Subset reported: CD45RA+ positively selected. This receptor was obtained from a man younger than 35 in good health. The CDR3, as DNA: TGTGCCAGCAGGGACTCTACAGGGAAAACTGAAGCTTTCTTT. Residues: CASRDSTGKTEAFF.